Listed here are 9 T cell receptor beta chains from one sample, sequenced in a study of blood T cell repertoires in COVID-19. The protocol was immunoSEQ multiplex PCR, while the TCRdb copy is restricted to in-frame clones and leaves out a portion. This table has around 40,000 clones, about 86% appearing once. Sequenced material: peripheral blood. These receptors all stem from a man aged 35-49 years with COVID-19, enrolled during active disease.

The rearrangement joins TRBV9 to TRBJ2-3; D may be TRBD2 (6 bases). This CDR3 comprises 17 residues. The V gene lost 4 bases and the J gene lost 0 bases, with 18 bases spanning the gap. CDR1 is SGDLS and CDR2 is YYNGEE in the germline V gene. The CDR3 DNA is TGTGCCAGCAGCCCCCACCCGGGACTTTCCAGCACAGATACGCAGTATTTT. Translated, it gives CASSPHPGLSSTDTQYF.

The rearrangement joins TRBV29-1 to TRBJ2-7; 8 nucleotides agree with TRBD1. The germline CDR1 and CDR2 sequences are SQVTM and ANQGSEA. Losses at the gene ends were 0 bases for V and 3 bases for J; bases not matched to a gene: 16. This CDR3 is built from 18 residues. The CDR3 sequence is CSVEDPAAPGQVHYEQYF. DNA for the CDR3: TGCAGCGTTGAAGATCCCGCAGCCCCGGGACAGGTCCACTACGAGCAGTACTTC.

CDR3 coding DNA: TGTGCCAGCAGCTCGTCGAACACCGGGGAGCTGTTTTTT. Protein: CASSSSNTGELFF. The chain uses TRBV7-3 and TRBJ2-2; D is ambiguous. In germline, CDR1 is SGHTA, CDR2 FQGTGA. The CDR3 is made up of 13 amino acids. Trimming stripped 4 bases from V and 0 bases from J, with 3 bases between.

The chain uses TRBV12-5 and TRBJ1-1; D remains ambiguous. The germline V gene has CDR1 LGHNT and CDR2 FRNRAP. V lost 7 bases and J 1 base, leaving 16 bases between the germline ends. This CDR3 is built from 15 residues. CDR3: CASVAPNGGNTEAFF. The CDR3 region has the DNA TGTGCTAGTGTAGCCCCGAACGGAGGGAACACTGAAGCTTTCTTT.

The chain couples TRBV28 to TRBJ2-1; weak D call: TRBD2 (6 bases). The CDR3 runs to 16 residues. The V end was cut by 5 bases, the J end by 5 bases, with 19 bases between. In germline, CDR1 is MDHEN, CDR2 SYDVKM. The CDR3 loop is CASSPKFPGGNNEQFF. For the CDR3, the DNA is TGTGCCAGCAGTCCTAAGTTCCCCGGGGGTAACAATGAGCAGTTCTTC. Complete variable domain (other parts from reference TRBV28 and TRBJ2-1): DVKVTQSSRYLVKRTGEKVFLECVQDMDHENMFWYRQDPGLGLRLIYFSYDVKMKEKGDIPEGYSVSREKKERFSLILESASTNQTSMYLCASSPKFPGGNNEQFFGPGTRLTVL.

The chain joins TRBV2 to TRBJ2-7; possibly TRBD1 for D (5 bases). The CDR3 has 13 amino acids. Germline values: CDR1 SNHLY, CDR2 FYNNEI. The CDR3 DNA follows: TGTGCGTCCGTTCGGACACCCCCCTACGAGCAGTACTTC. It specifies CASVRTPPYEQYF.

V usage is TRBV5-1 and J usage is TRBJ1-5; 11 nucleotides line up with TRBD1. Trimming cost V 4 bases and J 7 bases; bases outside gene matches: 7. From germline, CDR1 is SGHRS and CDR2 YFSETQ. CDR3 length: 15 amino acids. For the CDR3, the DNA is TGCGCCAGCAGCCCCGGGGGGACAGGGGGACAGCCCCAGCATTTT. Its translation: CASSPGGTGGQPQHF.

This clone was detected once. This chain connects TRBV11-3 to TRBJ1-1, with TRBD1 as a possible D gene (6 bases). Germline V lookup: CDR1 SGHNT, CDR2 YENEEA. The CDR3 spans 14 residues. Trimming removed 5 bases at V and 5 bases at J, with 15 bases between. This chain's CDR3 is CASSILGGETEAFF. The CDR3 coding sequence is TGTGCCAGCAGCATATTAGGGGGGGAAACTGAAGCTTTCTTT.

The genes are TRBV10-2 and TRBJ2-7, with a possible D match to TRBD1 (5 bases). Germline values: CDR1 WSHSY, CDR2 SAAADI. V was trimmed by 7 bases and J by 1 base, leaving 8 bases between them. The CDR3 has 12 residues. The CDR3, as DNA: TGCGCCAGCACGGCAGGGTCCTACGAGCAGTACTTC. Translating it yields CASTAGSYEQYF.